This T cell receptor beta chain derives from a study of T-cell memory formation after mild COVID-19. The germline V gene encodes CDR1 MDHEN and CDR2 SYDVKM. CDR3 size: 14 residues. 5'RACE primed at constant segments yielded TCR alpha and TCR beta cDNA libraries bearing sample barcodes and UMIs. MiXCR was run by TCRdb on the 5' RACE reads, yielding one entry per CDR3 protein. The table records under 300,000 distinct CDR3 sequences, about a sixth of them present only once. What was sequenced was PBMCs or a T cell subset sorted from them (not recorded which). This TCR came from a young man who had mild COVID-19 (a few samples of this study predate the infection). Cell type and time point are not known. The rearrangement links TRBV28 to TRBJ2-7; 9 bases map to TRBD1. CDR3 DNA sequence: TGTGCCAGCAATTTACACAGGGGGCAGGACGAGCAGTACGTC. Its translation: CASNLHRGQDEQYV.